This entry lists 6 T cell receptor beta chains sequenced from one sample in a study of cytomegalovirus exposure and HLA in healthy donors. PCR employed 60 Vbeta and 13 Jbeta primers. Repertoires were generated with immunoSEQ multiplex PCR, while TCRdb's copy carries only in-frame clones and drops some. The sample lists roughly 97,000 clones; more than 75% were seen once. The sequenced sample consisted of PBMCs. The receptors stem from a woman aged 40 to 50 in good health and CMV-seronegative.

CDR3 in DNA: TGTGCCAGCTCACCAGGGGGGGGCACAGATACGCAGTATTTT. This gives the protein CASSPGGGTDTQYF. The rearrangement uses TRBV18 and TRBJ2-3, with 7 positions matching TRBD2. Germline V lookup: CDR1 KGHSH, CDR2 LQKENI. The CDR3 length is 14 residues. Trimming removed 2 bases from V and 1 base from J; junction bases left unmatched: 0.

This chain joins TRBV5-6 and TRBJ1-2, with D possibly matching TRBD1 (6 bases). Trimming shortened V by 1 base and J by 6 bases, and 10 bases separated the two germline ends. This CDR3 contains 13 residues. CDR1 is SGHDT, CDR2 YYEEEE, per germline. CDR3 sequence reads: CASSLKAGDGYTF. DNA of the CDR3: TGTGCCAGCAGCTTGAAGGCAGGGGATGGCTACACCTTC.

This rearrangement joins TRBV7-9 to TRBJ1-2; 10 positions match TRBD1. Losses at the gene ends were 2 bases for V and 4 bases for J; bases not matched to a gene: 10. This CDR3 is built from 17 residues. Germline lookup yields CDR1 SEHNR and CDR2 FQNEAQ (reference sequence). In nucleotides, the CDR3 is TGTGCCAGCAGCTTACTCACCCCGGGACAGGGGTCCTATGGCTACACCTTC. It encodes CASSLLTPGQGSYGYTF.

This clone was found once. The chain joins TRBV10-3 to TRBJ2-7; 8 bases agree with TRBD2. The V gene end was trimmed by 2 bases and the J gene end by 2 bases; junction bases not matched to a gene: 11. The CDR3 is 17 residues long. Germline-derived CDR1 and CDR2 are ENHRY and SYGVKD. The CDR3 loop is CAISESYQAGAAYEQYF. The CDR3 DNA is TGTGCCATCAGTGAGAGTTATCAAGCGGGAGCAGCCTACGAGCAGTACTTC.

The chain links TRBV18 to TRBJ1-1; 7 bases line up with TRBD1. The CDR3 contains 12 residues. The ends lost 5 bases at V and 4 bases at J; junction bases unmatched: 1. Germline loops: CDR1 KGHSH, CDR2 LQKENI. CDR3 coding DNA: TGTGCCAGCTCAGCAGGGGGCACTGAAGCTTTCTTT. This sequence encodes CASSAGGTEAFF.

The chain joins TRBV7-2 to TRBJ2-7, with D possibly being TRBD2 (5 bases). V was pared by 4 bases and J by 0 bases, with 10 bases between. Germline values: CDR1 SGHTA, CDR2 FQGNSA. CDR3 length equals 14 residues. The CDR3 is CASSSSGSSYEQYF. The DNA of the CDR3 is TGTGCCAGCAGCTCCTCGGGAAGCTCCTACGAGCAGTACTTC.